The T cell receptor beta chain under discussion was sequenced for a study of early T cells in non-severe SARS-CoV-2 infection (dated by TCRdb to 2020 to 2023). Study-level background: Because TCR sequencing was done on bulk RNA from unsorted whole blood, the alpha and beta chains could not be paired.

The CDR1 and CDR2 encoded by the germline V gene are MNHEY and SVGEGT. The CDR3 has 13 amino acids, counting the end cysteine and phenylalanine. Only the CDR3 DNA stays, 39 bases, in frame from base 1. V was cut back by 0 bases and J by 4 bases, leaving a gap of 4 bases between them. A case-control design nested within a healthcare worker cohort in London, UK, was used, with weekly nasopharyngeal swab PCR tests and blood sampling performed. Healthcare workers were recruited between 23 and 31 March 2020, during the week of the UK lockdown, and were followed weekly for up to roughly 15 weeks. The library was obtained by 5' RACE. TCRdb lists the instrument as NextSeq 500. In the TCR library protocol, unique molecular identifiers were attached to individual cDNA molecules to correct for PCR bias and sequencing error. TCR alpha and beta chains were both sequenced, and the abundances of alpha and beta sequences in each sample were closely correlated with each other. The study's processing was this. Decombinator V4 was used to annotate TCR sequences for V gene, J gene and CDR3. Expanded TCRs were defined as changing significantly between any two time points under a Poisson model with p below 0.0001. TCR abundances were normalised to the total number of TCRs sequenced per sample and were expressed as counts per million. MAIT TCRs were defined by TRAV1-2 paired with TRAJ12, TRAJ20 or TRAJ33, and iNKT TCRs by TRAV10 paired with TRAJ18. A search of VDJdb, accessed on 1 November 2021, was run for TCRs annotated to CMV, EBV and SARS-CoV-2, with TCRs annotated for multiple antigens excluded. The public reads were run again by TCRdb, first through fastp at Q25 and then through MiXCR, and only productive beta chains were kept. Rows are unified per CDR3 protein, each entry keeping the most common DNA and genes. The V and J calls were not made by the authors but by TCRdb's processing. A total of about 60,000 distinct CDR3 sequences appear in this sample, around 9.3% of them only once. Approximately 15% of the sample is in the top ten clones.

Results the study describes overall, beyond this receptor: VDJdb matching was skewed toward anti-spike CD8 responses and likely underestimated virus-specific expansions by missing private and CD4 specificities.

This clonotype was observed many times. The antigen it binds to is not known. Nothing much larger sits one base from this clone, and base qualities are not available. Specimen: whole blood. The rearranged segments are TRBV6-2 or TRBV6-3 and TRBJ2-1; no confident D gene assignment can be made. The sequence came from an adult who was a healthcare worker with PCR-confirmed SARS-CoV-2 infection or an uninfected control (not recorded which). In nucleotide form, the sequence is TGTGCCAGCAGTTACTCCGATTACAATGAGCAGTTCTTC. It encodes CASSYSDYNEQFF.